Listed here are 8 T cell receptor beta chains from one sample, sequenced in a study of T cells in Graves' hyperthyroidism and ophthalmopathy. Amplification targeted TCR beta CDR3 regions from RNA transcripts. The HTBI primer set drove a first-round RT-PCR of the TCR CDR3. MiXCR, run by TCRdb on the multiplex PCR reads, gives a single entry per CDR3 protein. The sample lists a few hundred thousand distinct CDR3 sequences, approximately 17% occurring once. Sequenced material: blood. The receptor set was obtained from a woman younger than 35 with Graves' ophthalmopathy.

The chain carries TRBV4-1 and TRBJ1-3, with 12 bases matching TRBD1. This CDR3 comprises 20 residues. CDR1 and CDR2 from the germline V gene are MGHRA and YSYEKL. The junction had 11 bases not matched to a gene; V was cut back by 2 bases and J by 0 bases. The CDR3 nucleotides read TGCGCCAGCAGCCAATTTTCCGGGACAGGGGGCTCCCTCTCTGGAAACACCATATATTTT. Encoded protein: CASSQFSGTGGSLSGNTIYF.

This clonotype was observed a single time. At one of its ends the junction is not consistent with the germline gene, which may arise from a read error. The V and J genes are TRBV27 and TRBJ2-6; 7 nucleotides match TRBD1. The germline CDR1 and CDR2 sequences are MNHEY and SMNVEV (reference sequence). The CDR3 runs 13 residues. CDR3 amino acids: CASSLGGDSGLNF. The CDR3 bases are TGTGCCAGCAGTTTAGGTGGGGACAGCGGCCTGAACTTC.

This clonotype was seen just once. The genes are TRBV20-1 and TRBJ1-1; 11 positions agree with TRBD1. The trim removed 0 bases at V and 1 base at J, leaving 1 base unmatched. Looked up from germline, CDR1 is DFQATT and CDR2 is SNEGSKA (reference sequence). This CDR3 contains 15 residues. The DNA of the CDR3 is TGCAGTGCTAGAGAGGGGACAGGGGGGAACACTGAAGCTTTCTTT. It translates to CSAREGTGGNTEAFF.

This clonotype has at least ten counts. This rearrangement joins TRBV7-3 to TRBJ2-1; 14 bases are a match to TRBD2. CDR1 and CDR2 (germline): SGHTA, FQGTGA. V lost 5 bases, J lost 2 bases, and 5 bases stayed unmatched. This CDR3 has 17 residues. The CDR3: CASSAGLAGDAYNEQFF. The CDR3 coding sequence is TGTGCCAGCAGCGCGGGACTAGCGGGAGACGCCTACAATGAGCAGTTCTTC.

In this sample, this clonotype turned up many times. The rearrangement joins TRBV3-1 to TRBJ2-7, with D hard to call. CDR1 and CDR2 from the germline V gene are LGHDT and YNNKEL (reference sequence). The CDR3 length is 15 residues. Trimming stripped 0 bases from V and 2 bases from J, with 11 bases between. CDR3 sequence: CASSQESRGPYEQYF. CDR3 in DNA: TGTGCCAGCAGCCAAGAAAGCCGCGGCCCCTACGAGCAGTACTTC.

This clonotype was seen repeatedly, ten times or more. This chain joins TRBV5-1 and TRBJ2-3, with D perhaps assigned TRBD1 or TRBD2 (5 bases each). CDR1 SGHRS and CDR2 YFSETQ come from the germline V gene. V dropped 3 bases and J dropped 2 bases, with 10 bases sitting between them. The CDR3 runs 14 residues. The CDR3 nucleotides are TGCGCCAGCAGCTCGGGACGGCTCACAGATACGCAGTATTTT. Encoded protein: CASSSGRLTDTQYF.

The sample holds many counts of this clonotype. The chain links TRBV28 to TRBJ2-7; TRBD1 matches 7 bases. V dropped 1 base and J dropped 2; count of bases not matched to a gene: 5. The length of the CDR3 is 15 residues. Per the germline V gene, CDR1 is MDHEN and CDR2 is SYDVKM. CDR3 in DNA: TGTGCCAGCAGTTTATACTTAGGGGGCGCCTACGAGCAGTACTTC. Translation gives CASSLYLGGAYEQYF.

As for this clonotype: A read error is possible here, since a much larger clone lies one base away. V and J are TRBV20-1 and TRBJ1-1; D unclear. Germline-derived CDR1 and CDR2 are DFQATT and SNEGSKA (reference sequence). The CDR3 is made up of 14 amino acids. The V gene lost 8 bases and the J gene lost 1 base, with 17 bases spanning the gap. In DNA form, the CDR3 reads TGCAGTCTCCTTGGCGTTTCGCCGAACACTGAAGCTTTCTTT. Translation gives CSLLGVSPNTEAFF.